This T cell receptor (beta chain) was identified in a study of beta chain features in type 1 diabetes. General study results and limits: For Type 1 diabetes patients, all four CD4+ subsets carried TCRB CDR3s that were moderately but significantly shorter. Any HLA type influence on TCRB rearrangement was left unresolved here. Amplification by PCR could prefer shorter templates, with the same effect in patients and controls.

Expressed TCRB transcripts were sequenced, since all the RNA that had been isolated was reverse transcribed. Here immunoSEQ multiplex PCR was the method, and the copy in TCRdb shows in-frame clones only, minus some. The data show 150,000 to 190,000 clones, around a tenth seen once. As regards this clone: The target antigen is unknown.

CD4+ cells of the naive, central memory, regulatory and stem cell-like memory types were sorted via CD45RO/CCR7/CD25/CD127/CD95/CD27. V dropped 6 bases and J dropped 5 bases, with 19 bases sitting between them. This CDR3 spans 15 amino acids. The germline V gene has CDR1 SGHAT and CDR2 FQNNGV. The receptor's source is a young man with type 1 diabetes. The sample was central memory CD4+ T cells from blood. This chain joins TRBV11-2 and TRBJ2-5; D is possibly TRBD2 (5 bases). The DNA for the CDR3 is TGTGCCAGCAGTTTACGACCTCCGCCGGGGGAGACCCAGTACTTC. It codes for CASSLRPPPGETQYF.